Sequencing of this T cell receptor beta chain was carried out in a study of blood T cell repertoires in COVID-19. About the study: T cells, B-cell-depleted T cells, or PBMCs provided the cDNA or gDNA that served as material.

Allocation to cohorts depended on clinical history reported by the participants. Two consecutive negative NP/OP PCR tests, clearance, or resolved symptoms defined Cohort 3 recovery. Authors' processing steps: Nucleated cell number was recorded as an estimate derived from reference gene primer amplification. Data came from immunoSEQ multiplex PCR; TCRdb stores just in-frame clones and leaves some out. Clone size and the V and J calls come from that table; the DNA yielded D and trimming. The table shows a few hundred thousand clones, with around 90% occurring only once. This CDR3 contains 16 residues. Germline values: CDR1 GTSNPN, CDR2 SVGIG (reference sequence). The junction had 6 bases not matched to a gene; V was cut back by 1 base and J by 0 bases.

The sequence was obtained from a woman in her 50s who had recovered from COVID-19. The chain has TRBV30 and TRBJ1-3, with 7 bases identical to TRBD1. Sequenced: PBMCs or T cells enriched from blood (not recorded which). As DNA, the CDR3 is TGTGCCTGGAGTGGTTTGGGGGACAGCTCTGGAAACACCATATATTTT. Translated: CAWSGLGDSSGNTIYF. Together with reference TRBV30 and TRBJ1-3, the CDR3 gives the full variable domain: SQTIHQWPATLVQPVGSPLSLECTVEGTSNPNLYWYRQAAGRGLQLLFYSVGIGQISSEVPQNLSASRPQDRQFILSSKKLLLSDSGFYLCAWSGLGDSSGNTIYFGEGSWLTVV.